A single sample is the source of the 6 T cell receptor beta chains below, sequenced in a study of early T cells in non-severe SARS-CoV-2 infection. TCRdb re-called the 5' RACE reads through MiXCR, storing one row per CDR3 protein. The data contain 70,000 or so distinct CDR3 sequences, about 4.9% of them singletons. The sequences come from whole blood, collected at baseline. The source of these receptors is an adult who was a healthcare worker with PCR-confirmed SARS-CoV-2 infection or an uninfected control (not recorded which). The donor label of this sample is uncertain.

This clonotype came up many times. The CDR3 coding sequence is TGTGCCAGCAGCCCCGGGAGGGGGTATGAAAAACTGTTTTTT. Its protein product is CASSPGRGYEKLFF. The chain recombines TRBV7-2 with TRBJ1-4; a weak D match, TRBD1 (6 bases). In germline, CDR1 is SGHTA, CDR2 FQGNSA. This CDR3 contains 14 residues. Deletions cut 5 bases from V and 6 bases from J, with 13 bases between. Full variable domain (missing parts from reference TRBV7-2 and TRBJ1-4): GAGVSQSPSNKVTEKGKDVELRCDPISGHTALYWYRQSLGQGLEFLIYFQGNSAPDKSGLPSDRFSAERTGGSVSTLTIQRTQQEDSAVYLCASSPGRGYEKLFFGSGTQLSVL.

Concerning this clonotype: The junction departs from germline at one end; a sequencing error may be responsible. This chain joins TRBV5-4 and TRBJ2-7; 7 bases line up with TRBD1. Germline V gene lookup returns CDR1 SGHNT and CDR2 YYREEE (reference sequence). The CDR3 covers 15 residues. CDR3 sequence (DNA): TGTGCCAGCAGCATTGGACAGGTGACTTCCTACAAGCAGTACTTC. It yields the protein CASSIGQVTSYKQYF.

At least ten counts were recorded for this clonotype. V and J are TRBV11-2 and TRBJ2-1; maybe TRBD1 (6 bases). Germline lookup yields CDR1 SGHAT and CDR2 FQNNGV. The CDR3 loop spans 13 amino acids. The germline V and J ends were trimmed by 3 bases and 5 bases, with 8 bases remaining between them. The CDR3 spells CASSLGANNEQFF. The CDR3 bases are TGTGCCAGCAGCTTGGGGGCGAACAATGAGCAGTTCTTC.

The chain joins TRBV29-1 to TRBJ2-7; no definite D call. This CDR3 spans 13 amino acids. Trimming removed 7 bases at V and 0 bases at J, with 13 bases between. Germline V gene sequence: CDR1 SQVTM, CDR2 ANQGSEA. The CDR3 sequence: CSAARPSSYEQYF. CDR3 DNA: TGCAGCGCAGCCCGCCCGAGCTCCTACGAGCAGTACTTC.

This clonotype has a count of ten or more. The chain recombines TRBV4-2 with TRBJ2-1; 13 bases align to TRBD2. Germline CDR1 LGHNA, CDR2 YNFKEQ. Unmatched junction bases numbered 8, after V lost 0 bases and J lost 9 bases. The CDR3 sequence is 17 residues long. CDR3 amino acids: CASSQEVTSGRGSEQFF. CDR3 coding DNA: TGTGCCAGCAGCCAAGAGGTTACTAGCGGGAGGGGTAGTGAGCAGTTCTTC.

This clonotype was counted many times. The V call is TRBV29-1, the J call TRBJ2-1; the match to TRBD2 covers 12 bases. CDR3 length: 13 amino acids. The ends lost 5 bases at V and 7 bases at J; junction bases unmatched: 3. Germline-derived CDR1 and CDR2 are SQVTM and ANQGSEA. The CDR3 sequence is CSVTSGGLNEQFF. The CDR3 DNA is TGCAGCGTTACTAGCGGGGGGCTTAATGAGCAGTTCTTC.